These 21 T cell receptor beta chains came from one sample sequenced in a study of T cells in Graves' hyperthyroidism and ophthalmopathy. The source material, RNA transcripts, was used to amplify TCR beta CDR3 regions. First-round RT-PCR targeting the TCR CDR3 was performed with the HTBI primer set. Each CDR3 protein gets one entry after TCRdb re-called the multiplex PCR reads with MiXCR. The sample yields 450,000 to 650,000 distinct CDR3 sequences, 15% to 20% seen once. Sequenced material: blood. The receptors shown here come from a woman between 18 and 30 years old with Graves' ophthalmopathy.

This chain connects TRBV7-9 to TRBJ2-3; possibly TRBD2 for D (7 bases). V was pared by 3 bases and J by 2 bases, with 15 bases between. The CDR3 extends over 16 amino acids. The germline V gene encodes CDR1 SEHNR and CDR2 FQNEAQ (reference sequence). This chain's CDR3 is CASSFRRGGSTDTQYF. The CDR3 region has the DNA TGTGCCAGCAGCTTTCGGAGGGGGGGTTCCACAGATACGCAGTATTTT. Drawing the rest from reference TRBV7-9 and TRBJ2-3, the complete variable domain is DTGVSQNPRHKITKRGQNVTFRCDPISEHNRLYWYRQTLGQGPEFLTYFQNEAQLEKSRLLSDRFSAERPKGSFSTLEIQRTEQGDSAMYLCASSFRRGGSTDTQYFGPGTRLTVL.

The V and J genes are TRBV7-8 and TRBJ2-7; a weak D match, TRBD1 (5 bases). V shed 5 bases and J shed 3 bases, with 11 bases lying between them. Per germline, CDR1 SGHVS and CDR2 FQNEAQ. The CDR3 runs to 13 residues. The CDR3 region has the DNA TGTGCCAGCAGCCACACAGGATTCTACGAGCAGTACTTC. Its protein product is CASSHTGFYEQYF.

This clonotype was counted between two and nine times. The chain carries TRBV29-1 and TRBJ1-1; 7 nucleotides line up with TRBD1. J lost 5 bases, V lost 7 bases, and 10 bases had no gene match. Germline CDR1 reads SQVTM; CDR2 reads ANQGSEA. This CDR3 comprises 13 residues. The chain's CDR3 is CSASAGGSTEAFF. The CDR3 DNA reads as TGCAGCGCCTCGGCAGGGGGATCGACTGAAGCTTTCTTT.

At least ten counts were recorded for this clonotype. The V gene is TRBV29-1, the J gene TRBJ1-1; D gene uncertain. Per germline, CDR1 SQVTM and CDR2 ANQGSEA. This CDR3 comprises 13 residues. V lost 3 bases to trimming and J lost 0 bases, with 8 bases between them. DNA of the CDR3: TGCAGCGTTGAGAGTGGTGTGAACACTGAAGCTTTCTTT. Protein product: CSVESGVNTEAFF.

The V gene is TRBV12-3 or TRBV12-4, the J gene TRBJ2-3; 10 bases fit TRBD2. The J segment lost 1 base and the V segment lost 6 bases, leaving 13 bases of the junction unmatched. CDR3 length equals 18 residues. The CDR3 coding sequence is TGTGCCAGCAGCCTCTACCCTAGCGGGAGAATGGGCACAGATACGCAGTATTTT. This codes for CASSLYPSGRMGTDTQYF.

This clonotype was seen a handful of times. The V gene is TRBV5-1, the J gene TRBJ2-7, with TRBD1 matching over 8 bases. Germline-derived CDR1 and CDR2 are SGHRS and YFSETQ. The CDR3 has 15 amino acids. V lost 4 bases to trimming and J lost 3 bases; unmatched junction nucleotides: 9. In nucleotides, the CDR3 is TGCGCCAGCAGCCTACGGACAGGGCCAAACTACGAGCAGTACTTC. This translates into CASSLRTGPNYEQYF.

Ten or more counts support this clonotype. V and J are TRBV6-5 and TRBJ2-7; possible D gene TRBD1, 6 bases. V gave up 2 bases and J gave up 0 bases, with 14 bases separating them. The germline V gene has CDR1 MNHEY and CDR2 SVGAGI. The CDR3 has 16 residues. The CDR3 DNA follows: TGTGCCAGCAGTTACGCTACAGGGCCCTCCTCCTACGAGCAGTACTTC. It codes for CASSYATGPSSYEQYF.

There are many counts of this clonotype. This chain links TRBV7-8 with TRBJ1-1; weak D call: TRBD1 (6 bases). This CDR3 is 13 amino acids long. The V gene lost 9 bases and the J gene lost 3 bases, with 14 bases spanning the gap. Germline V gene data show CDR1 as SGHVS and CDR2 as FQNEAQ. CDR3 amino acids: CASRGITYTEAFF. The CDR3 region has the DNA TGTGCCAGTAGGGGGATTACTTACACTGAAGCTTTCTTT.

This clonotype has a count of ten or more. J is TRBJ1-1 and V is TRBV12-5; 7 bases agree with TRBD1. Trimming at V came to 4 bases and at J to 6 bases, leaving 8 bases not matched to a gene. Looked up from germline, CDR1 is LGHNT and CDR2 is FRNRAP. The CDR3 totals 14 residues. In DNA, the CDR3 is TGTGCTAGTGGTTCCCTGACAGGGTTGCCTGAAGCTTTCTTT. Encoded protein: CASGSLTGLPEAFF.

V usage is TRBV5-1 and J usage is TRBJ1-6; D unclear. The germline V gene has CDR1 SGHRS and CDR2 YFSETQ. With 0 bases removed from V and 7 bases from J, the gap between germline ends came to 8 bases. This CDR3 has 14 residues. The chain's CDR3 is CASSLVGQNSPLHF. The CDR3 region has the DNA TGCGCCAGCAGCTTGGTTGGCCAAAATTCACCCCTCCACTTT. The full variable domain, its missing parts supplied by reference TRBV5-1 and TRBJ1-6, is KAGVTQTPRYLIKTRGQQVTLSCSPISGHRSVSWYQQTPGQGLQFLFEYFSETQRNKGNFPGRFSGRQFSNSRSEMNVSTLELGDSALYLCASSLVGQNSPLHFGNGTRLTVT.

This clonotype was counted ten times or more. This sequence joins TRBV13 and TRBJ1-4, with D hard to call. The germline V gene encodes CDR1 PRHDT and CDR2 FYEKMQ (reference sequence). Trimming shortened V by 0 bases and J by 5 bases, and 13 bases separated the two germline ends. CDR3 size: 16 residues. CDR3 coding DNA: TGTGCCAGCAGCTTAGGGACACCCTGGGCAAATGAAAAACTGTTTTTT. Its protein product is CASSLGTPWANEKLFF.

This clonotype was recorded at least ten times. DNA of the CDR3: TGTGCCAGCAGTGTATCCCTTGAACAGAACACTGAAGCTTTCTTT. Translated: CASSVSLEQNTEAFF. The chain uses TRBV6-1 and TRBJ1-1; D gene unclear. CDR1 MNHNS and CDR2 SASEGT come from the germline V gene. This CDR3 comprises 15 residues. V lost 4 bases to trimming and J lost 1 base, with 13 bases between them.

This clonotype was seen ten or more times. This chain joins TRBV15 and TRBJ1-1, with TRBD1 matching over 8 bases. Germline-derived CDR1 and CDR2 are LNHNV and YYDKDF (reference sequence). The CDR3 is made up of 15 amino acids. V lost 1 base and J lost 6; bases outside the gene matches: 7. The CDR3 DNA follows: TGTGCCACCAGCAGAGGGACAGGGTTTGTCGCTGAAGCTTTCTTT. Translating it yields CATSRGTGFVAEAFF.

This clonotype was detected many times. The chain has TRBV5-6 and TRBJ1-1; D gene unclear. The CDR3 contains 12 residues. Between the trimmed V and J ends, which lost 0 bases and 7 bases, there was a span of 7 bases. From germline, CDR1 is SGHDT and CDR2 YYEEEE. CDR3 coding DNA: TGTGCCAGCAGCTTGGAGGGAGATGAAGCTTTCTTT. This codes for CASSLEGDEAFF. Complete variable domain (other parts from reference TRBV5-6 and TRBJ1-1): DAGVTQSPTHLIKTRGQQVTLRCSPKSGHDTVSWYQQALGQGPQFIFQYYEEEERQRGNFPDRFSGHQFPNYSSELNVNALLLGDSALYLCASSLEGDEAFFGQGTRLTVV.

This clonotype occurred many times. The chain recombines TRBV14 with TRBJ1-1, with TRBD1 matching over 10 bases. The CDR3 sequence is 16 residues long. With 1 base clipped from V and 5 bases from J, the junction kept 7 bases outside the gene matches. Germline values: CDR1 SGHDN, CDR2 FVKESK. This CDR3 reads CASSQGATGGRTEAFF. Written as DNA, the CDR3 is TGTGCCAGCAGCCAAGGGGCGACAGGGGGCCGTACTGAAGCTTTCTTT.

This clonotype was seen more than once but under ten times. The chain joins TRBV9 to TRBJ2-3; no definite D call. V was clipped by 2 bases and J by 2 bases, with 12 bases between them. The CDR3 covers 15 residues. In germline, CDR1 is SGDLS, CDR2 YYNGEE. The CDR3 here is CASSVTGRITDTQYF. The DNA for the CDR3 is TGTGCCAGCAGCGTCACCGGGCGGATCACAGATACGCAGTATTTT.

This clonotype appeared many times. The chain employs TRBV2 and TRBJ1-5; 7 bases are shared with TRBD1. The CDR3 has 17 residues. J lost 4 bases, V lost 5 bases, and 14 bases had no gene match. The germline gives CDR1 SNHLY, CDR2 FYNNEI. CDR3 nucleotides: TGTGCCAGCAGTCGGGACAGAACGCGGTCAAGTAATCAGCCCCAGCATTTT. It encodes CASSRDRTRSSNQPQHF.

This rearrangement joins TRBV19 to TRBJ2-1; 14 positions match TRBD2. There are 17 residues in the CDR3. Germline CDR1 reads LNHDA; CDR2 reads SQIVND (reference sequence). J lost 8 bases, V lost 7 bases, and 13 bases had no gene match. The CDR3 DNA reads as TGTGCCAGTACCCCGGGGACTAGCGGGAGACCGCTTCATGAGCAGTTCTTC. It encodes CASTPGTSGRPLHEQFF.

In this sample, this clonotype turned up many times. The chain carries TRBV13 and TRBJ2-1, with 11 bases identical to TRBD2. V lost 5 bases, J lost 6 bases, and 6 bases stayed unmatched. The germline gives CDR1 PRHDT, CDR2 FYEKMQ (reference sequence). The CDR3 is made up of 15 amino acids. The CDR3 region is CASSGGLAGGNEQFF. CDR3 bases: TGTGCCAGCAGCGGCGGACTAGCGGGCGGCAATGAGCAGTTCTTC.

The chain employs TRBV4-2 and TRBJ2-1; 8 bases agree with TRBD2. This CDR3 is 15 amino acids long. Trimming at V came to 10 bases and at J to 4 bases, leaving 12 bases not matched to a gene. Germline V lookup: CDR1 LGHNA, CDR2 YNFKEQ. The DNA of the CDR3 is TGTGCCACCCAGAGGGGGGCGGGGGGATACAATGAGCAGTTCTTC. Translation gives CATQRGAGGYNEQFF.

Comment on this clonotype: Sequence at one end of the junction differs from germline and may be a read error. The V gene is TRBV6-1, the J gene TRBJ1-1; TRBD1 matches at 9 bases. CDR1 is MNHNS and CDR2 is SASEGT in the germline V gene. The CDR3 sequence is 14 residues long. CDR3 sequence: CACRPLQGAAEAFF. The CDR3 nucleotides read TGTGCCTGCAGACCATTACAGGGGGCCGCTGAAGCTTTCTTT.